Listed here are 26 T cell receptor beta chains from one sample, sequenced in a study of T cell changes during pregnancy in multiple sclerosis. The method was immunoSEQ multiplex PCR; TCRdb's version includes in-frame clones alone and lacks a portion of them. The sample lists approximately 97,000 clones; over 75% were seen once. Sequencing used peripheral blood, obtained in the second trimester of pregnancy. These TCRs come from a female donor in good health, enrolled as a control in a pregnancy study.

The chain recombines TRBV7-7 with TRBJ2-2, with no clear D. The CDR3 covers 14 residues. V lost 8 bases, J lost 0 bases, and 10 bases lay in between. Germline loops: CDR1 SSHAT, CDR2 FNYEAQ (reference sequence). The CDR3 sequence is CASSQFPNTGELFF. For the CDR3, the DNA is TGTGCCAGCTCTCAGTTCCCGAACACCGGGGAGCTGTTTTTT.

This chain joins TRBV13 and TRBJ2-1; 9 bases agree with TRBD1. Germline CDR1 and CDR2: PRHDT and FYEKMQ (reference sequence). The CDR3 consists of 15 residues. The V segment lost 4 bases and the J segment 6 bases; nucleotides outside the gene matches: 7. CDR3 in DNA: TGTGCCAGCAGCTCCGACAGGGGGTATCGCAATGAGCAGTTCTTC. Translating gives CASSSDRGYRNEQFF.

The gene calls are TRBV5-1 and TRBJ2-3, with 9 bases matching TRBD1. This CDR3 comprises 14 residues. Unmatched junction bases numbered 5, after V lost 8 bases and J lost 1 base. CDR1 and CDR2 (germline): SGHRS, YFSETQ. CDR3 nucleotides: TGCGCCAGTGTAACAGGGGGCGGCACAGATACGCAGTATTTT. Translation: CASVTGGGTDTQYF.

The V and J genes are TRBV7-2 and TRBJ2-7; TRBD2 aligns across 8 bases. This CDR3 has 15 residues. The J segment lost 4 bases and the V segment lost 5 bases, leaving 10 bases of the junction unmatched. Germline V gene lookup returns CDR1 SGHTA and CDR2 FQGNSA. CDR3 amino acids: CASSTRAGVEYEQYF. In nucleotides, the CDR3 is TGTGCCAGCAGCACCAGAGCGGGAGTAGAATACGAGCAGTACTTC. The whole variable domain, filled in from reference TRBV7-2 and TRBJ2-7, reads GAGVSQSPSNKVTEKGKDVELRCDPISGHTALYWYRQSLGQGLEFLIYFQGNSAPDKSGLPSDRFSAERTGGSVSTLTIQRTQQEDSAVYLCASSTRAGVEYEQYFGPGTRLTVT.

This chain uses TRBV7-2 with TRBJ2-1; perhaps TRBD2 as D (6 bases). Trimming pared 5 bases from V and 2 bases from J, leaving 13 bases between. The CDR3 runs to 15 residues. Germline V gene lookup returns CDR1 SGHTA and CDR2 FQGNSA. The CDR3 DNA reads TGTGCCAGCAGCCTCCTCGGGGGTACCTACAATGAGCAGTTCTTC. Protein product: CASSLLGGTYNEQFF. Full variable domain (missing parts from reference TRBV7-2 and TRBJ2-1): GAGVSQSPSNKVTEKGKDVELRCDPISGHTALYWYRQSLGQGLEFLIYFQGNSAPDKSGLPSDRFSAERTGGSVSTLTIQRTQQEDSAVYLCASSLLGGTYNEQFFGPGTRLTVL.

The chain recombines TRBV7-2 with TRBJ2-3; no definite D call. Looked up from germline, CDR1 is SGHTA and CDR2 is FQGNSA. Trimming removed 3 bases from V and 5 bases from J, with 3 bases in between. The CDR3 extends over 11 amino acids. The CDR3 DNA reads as TGTGCCAGCAGCTTTCTAGATACGCAGTATTTT. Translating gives CASSFLDTQYF.

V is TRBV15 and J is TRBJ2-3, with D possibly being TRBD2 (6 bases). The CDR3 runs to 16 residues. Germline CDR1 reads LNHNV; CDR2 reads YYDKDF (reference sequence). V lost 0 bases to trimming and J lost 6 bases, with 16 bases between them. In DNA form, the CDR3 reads TGTGCCACCAGCAGAGATCCGGGGGTCCTGGGTGATACGCAGTATTTT. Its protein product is CATSRDPGVLGDTQYF.

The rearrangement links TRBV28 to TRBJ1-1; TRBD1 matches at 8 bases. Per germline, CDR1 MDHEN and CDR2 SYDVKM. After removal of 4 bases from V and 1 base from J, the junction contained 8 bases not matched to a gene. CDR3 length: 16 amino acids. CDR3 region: CASSSLHRGTNTEAFF. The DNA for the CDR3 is TGTGCCAGCAGTTCTCTCCACAGGGGGACGAACACTGAAGCTTTCTTT. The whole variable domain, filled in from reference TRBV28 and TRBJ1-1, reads DVKVTQSSRYLVKRTGEKVFLECVQDMDHENMFWYRQDPGLGLRLIYFSYDVKMKEKGDIPEGYSVSREKKERFSLILESASTNQTSMYLCASSSLHRGTNTEAFFGQGTRLTVV.

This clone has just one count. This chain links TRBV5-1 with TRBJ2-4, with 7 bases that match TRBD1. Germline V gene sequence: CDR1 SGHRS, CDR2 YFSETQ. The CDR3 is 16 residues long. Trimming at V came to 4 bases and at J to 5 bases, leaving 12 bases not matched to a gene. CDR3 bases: TGCGCCAGCAGCCCGCGGCCGACAGGGTACGAAAACATTCAGTACTTC. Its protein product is CASSPRPTGYENIQYF.

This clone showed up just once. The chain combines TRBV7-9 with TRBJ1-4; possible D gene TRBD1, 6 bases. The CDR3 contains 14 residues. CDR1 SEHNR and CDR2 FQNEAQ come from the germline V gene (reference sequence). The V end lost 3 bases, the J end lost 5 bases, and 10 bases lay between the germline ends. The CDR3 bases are TGTGCCAGCAGCTTCACCGGACAGAATGAAAAACTGTTTTTT. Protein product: CASSFTGQNEKLFF.

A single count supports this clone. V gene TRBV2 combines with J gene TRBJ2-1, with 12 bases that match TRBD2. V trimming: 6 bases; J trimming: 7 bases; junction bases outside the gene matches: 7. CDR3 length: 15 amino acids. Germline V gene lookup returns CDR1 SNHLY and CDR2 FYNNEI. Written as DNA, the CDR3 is TGTGCCAGCAGCAAGGAAGGACTAGCGGGGAATGAGCAGTTCTTC. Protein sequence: CASSKEGLAGNEQFF.

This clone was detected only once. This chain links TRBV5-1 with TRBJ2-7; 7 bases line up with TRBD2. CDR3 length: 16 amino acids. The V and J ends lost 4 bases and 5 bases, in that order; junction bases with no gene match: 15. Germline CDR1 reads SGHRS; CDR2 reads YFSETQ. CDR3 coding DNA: TGCGCCAGCAGCCCAGTAAGCGGGAATGTATGGCACGAGCAGTACTTC. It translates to CASSPVSGNVWHEQYF.

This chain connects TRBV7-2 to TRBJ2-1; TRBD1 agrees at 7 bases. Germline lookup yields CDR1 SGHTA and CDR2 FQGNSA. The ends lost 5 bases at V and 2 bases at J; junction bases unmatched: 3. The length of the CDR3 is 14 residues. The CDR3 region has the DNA TGTGCCAGCAGCCCGCAGGGGGCCTACAATGAGCAGTTCTTC. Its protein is CASSPQGAYNEQFF. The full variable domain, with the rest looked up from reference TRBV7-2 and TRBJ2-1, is GAGVSQSPSNKVTEKGKDVELRCDPISGHTALYWYRQSLGQGLEFLIYFQGNSAPDKSGLPSDRFSAERTGGSVSTLTIQRTQQEDSAVYLCASSPQGAYNEQFFGPGTRLTVL.

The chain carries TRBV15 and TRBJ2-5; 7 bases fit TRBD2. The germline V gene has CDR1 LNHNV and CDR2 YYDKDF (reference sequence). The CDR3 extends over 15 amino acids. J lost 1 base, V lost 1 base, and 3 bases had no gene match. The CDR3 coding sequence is TGTGCCACCAGCAGAGTGGGGGGGACCCAAGAGACCCAGTACTTC. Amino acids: CATSRVGGTQETQYF.

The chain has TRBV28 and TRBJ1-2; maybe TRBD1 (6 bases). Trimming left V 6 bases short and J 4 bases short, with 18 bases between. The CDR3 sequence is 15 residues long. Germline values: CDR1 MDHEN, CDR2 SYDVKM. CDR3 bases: TGTGCCAGCAGCACCCCCGTTAAAGGGGGCTATGGCTACACCTTC. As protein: CASSTPVKGGYGYTF.

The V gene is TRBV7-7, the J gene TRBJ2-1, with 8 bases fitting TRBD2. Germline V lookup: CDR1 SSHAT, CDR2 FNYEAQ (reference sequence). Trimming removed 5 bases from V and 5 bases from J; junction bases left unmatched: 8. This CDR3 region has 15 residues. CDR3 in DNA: TGTGCCAGCAGCCCCCCGGGGGGGGGAAACAATGAGCAGTTCTTC. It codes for CASSPPGGGNNEQFF.

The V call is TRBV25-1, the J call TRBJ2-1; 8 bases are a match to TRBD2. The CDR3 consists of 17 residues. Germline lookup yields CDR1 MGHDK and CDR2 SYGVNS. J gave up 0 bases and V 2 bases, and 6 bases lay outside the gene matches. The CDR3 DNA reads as TGTGCCAGCAGTGAACTAGCGGGCCTAAGCTCCTACAATGAGCAGTTCTTC. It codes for CASSELAGLSSYNEQFF.

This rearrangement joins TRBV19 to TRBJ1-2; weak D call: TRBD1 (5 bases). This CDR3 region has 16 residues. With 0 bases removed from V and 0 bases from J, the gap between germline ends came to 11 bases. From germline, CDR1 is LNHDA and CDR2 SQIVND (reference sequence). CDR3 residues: CASSIDRRGTNYGYTF. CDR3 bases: TGTGCCAGTAGTATAGATCGGCGGGGGACTAACTATGGCTACACCTTC.

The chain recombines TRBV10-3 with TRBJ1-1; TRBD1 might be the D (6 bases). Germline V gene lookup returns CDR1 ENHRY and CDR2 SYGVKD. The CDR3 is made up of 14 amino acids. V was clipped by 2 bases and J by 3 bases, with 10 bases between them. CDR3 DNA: TGTGCCATCAGTGAGACAGGGAGCCACACTGAAGCTTTCTTT. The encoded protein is CAISETGSHTEAFF.

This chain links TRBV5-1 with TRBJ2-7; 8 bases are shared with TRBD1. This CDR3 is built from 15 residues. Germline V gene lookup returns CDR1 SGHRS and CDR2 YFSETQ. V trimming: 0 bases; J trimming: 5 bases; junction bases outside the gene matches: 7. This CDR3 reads CASSLVLAGGHEQYF. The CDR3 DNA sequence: TGCGCCAGCAGCTTGGTGTTGGCAGGGGGCCACGAGCAGTACTTC. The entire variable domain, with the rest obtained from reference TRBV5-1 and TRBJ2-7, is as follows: KAGVTQTPRYLIKTRGQQVTLSCSPISGHRSVSWYQQTPGQGLQFLFEYFSETQRNKGNFPGRFSGRQFSNSRSEMNVSTLELGDSALYLCASSLVLAGGHEQYFGPGTRLTVT.

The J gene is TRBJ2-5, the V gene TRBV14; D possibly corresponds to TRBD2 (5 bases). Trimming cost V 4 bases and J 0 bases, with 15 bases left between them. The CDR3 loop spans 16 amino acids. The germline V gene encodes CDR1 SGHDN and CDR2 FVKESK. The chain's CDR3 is CASSRRGPGNQETQYF. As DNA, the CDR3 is TGTGCCAGCAGCCGGAGAGGACCGGGAAACCAAGAGACCCAGTACTTC. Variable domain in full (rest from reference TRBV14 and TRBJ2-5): EAGVTQFPSHSVIEKGQTVTLRCDPISGHDNLYWYRRVMGKEIKFLLHFVKESKQDESGMPNNRFLAERTGGTYSTLKVQPAELEDSGVYFCASSRRGPGNQETQYFGPGTRLLVL.

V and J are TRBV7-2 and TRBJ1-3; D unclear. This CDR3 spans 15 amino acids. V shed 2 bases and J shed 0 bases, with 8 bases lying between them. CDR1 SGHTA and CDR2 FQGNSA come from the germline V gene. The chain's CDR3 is CASSLQVHSGNTIYF. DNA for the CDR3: TGTGCCAGCAGCTTACAGGTTCACTCTGGAAACACCATATATTTT.

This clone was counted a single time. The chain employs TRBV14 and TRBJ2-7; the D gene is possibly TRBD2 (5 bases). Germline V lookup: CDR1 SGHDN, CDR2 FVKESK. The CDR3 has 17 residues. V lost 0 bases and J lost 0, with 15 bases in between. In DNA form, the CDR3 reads TGTGCCAGCAGCCAAGATCTTTCACCGGGATACTCCTACGAGCAGTACTTC. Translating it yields CASSQDLSPGYSYEQYF.

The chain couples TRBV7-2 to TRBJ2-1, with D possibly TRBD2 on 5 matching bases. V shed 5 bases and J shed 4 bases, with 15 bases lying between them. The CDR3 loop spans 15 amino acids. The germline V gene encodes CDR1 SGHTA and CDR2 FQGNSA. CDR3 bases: TGTGCCAGCAGCCCAGAGCGGCTAGTTTACAATGAGCAGTTCTTC. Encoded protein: CASSPERLVYNEQFF.

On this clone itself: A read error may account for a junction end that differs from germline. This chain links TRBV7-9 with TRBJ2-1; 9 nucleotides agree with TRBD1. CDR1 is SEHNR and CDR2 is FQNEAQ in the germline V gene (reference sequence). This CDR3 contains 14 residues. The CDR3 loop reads CASNLQGARDEQFF. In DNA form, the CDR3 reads TGTGCCAGCAACTTACAGGGGGCGCGCGATGAGCAGTTCTTC.

The CDR3 here is CASSPGGDQPQHF. The CDR3 DNA follows: TGTGCCAGCTCACCGGGGGGGGATCAGCCCCAGCATTTT. The J gene is TRBJ1-5, the V gene TRBV18; a possible D gene is TRBD1 (5 bases). The CDR3 runs to 13 residues. Germline CDR1 KGHSH, CDR2 LQKENI. Trimming stripped 3 bases from V and 5 bases from J, with 8 bases between.